The 15 T cell receptor beta chains listed next were all sequenced from one sample in a study of identical twins. TCRdb reprocessed the 5' RACE reads via MiXCR and lists one record per CDR3 protein. Altogether around 1.7 million distinct CDR3 sequences are present, roughly a third being singletons, with the ten largest covering about 0.27%. Sequencing was carried out using cord blood. The receptors shown here come from a newborn girl in good health.

The chain links TRBV3-1 to TRBJ2-7; 10 bases line up with TRBD2. V lost 0 bases and J lost 2; bases outside the gene matches: 4. CDR3 length equals 16 residues. The germline CDR1 and CDR2 sequences are LGHDT and YNNKEL (reference sequence). This CDR3 reads CASSQESSGGAYEQYF. The CDR3 region has the DNA TGTGCCAGCAGCCAAGAATCCAGCGGGGGGGCCTACGAGCAGTACTTC.

The chain is built from TRBV6-1 and TRBJ1-2, with D perhaps TRBD1 (6 bases). Germline V gene lookup returns CDR1 MNHNS and CDR2 SASEGT. The CDR3 covers 15 residues. V was cut by 0 bases and J by 2 bases, with 10 bases left in between. The CDR3 protein is CASSEAWGANYGYTF. In nucleotides, the CDR3 is TGTGCCAGCAGTGAAGCGTGGGGGGCGAACTATGGCTACACCTTC.

This clonotype was observed a handful of times. The chain employs TRBV6-6 and TRBJ2-7; D might be TRBD1 (6 bases). Trimming removed 6 bases at V and 3 bases at J, with 12 bases between. This CDR3 spans 13 amino acids. Germline CDR1 reads MNHNY; CDR2 reads SVGAGI (reference sequence). In DNA form, the CDR3 reads TGTGCCAGCAGCCGGGACATAGACTACGAGCAGTACTTC. Encoded protein: CASSRDIDYEQYF.

The chain uses TRBV20-1 and TRBJ2-3, with D maybe TRBD2 (5 bases). Germline loops: CDR1 DFQATT, CDR2 SNEGSKA (reference sequence). This CDR3 has 14 amino acids. Trimming took 5 bases from V and 6 from J, leaving 18 bases between them. CDR3 nucleotides: TGCAGTGCTTTAATGGGAGCACGCCATGATACGCAGTATTTT. This translates into CSALMGARHDTQYF.

This clonotype was observed a few times. The chain recombines TRBV5-1 with TRBJ2-4, with no clear D. V was shortened by 0 bases and J by 7 bases, with 8 bases between the two germline ends. This CDR3 is built from 13 residues. Germline assignment: CDR1 SGHRS and CDR2 YFSETQ. The CDR3, as DNA: TGCGCCAGCAGCTTGGGCAAGGAGAACATTCAGTACTTC. Encoded protein: CASSLGKENIQYF.

V and J are TRBV20-1 and TRBJ2-2; 7 positions agree with TRBD2. In germline, CDR1 is DFQATT, CDR2 SNEGSKA (reference sequence). Trimming at V came to 4 bases and at J to 3 bases, leaving 2 bases not matched to a gene. The CDR3 sequence is 13 residues long. The CDR3 here is CSATAGDTGELFF. DNA for the CDR3: TGCAGTGCTACCGCGGGAGACACCGGGGAGCTGTTTTTT.

Note on this clonotype: A read error is possible here, since a much larger clone lies one base away. This chain links TRBV29-1 with TRBJ2-3, with TRBD2 matching 11 bases. CDR3 length: 15 amino acids. V shed 3 bases and J 5 bases; nucleotides not matched to a gene: 7. Germline values: CDR1 SQVTM, CDR2 ANQGSEA. Written as DNA, the CDR3 is TGCAGCGTTGAGGTACTAGCGGGGGAGTTAGATACGCAGTATTTT. This translates into CSVEVLAGELDTQYF.

The V and J genes are TRBV7-2 and TRBJ1-2; 7 positions agree with TRBD1. Trimming took 2 bases from V and 4 from J; bases not matched to a gene: 7. The germline V gene has CDR1 SGHTA and CDR2 FQGNSA. CDR3 length: 15 amino acids. The CDR3 nucleotides read TGTGCCAGCAGCTTATCGCAGGGGGTCCCCTATGGCTACACCTTC. It yields the protein CASSLSQGVPYGYTF.

The J gene is TRBJ2-7, the V gene TRBV6-1, with a tentative D call TRBD2 (5 bases). This CDR3 region has 15 residues. Trimming took 8 bases from V and 0 from J, leaving 17 bases between them. From germline, CDR1 is MNHNS and CDR2 SASEGT. This CDR3 reads CASQEAETHSYEQYF. CDR3 bases: TGTGCCAGCCAAGAAGCGGAGACCCACTCCTACGAGCAGTACTTC.

The gene calls are TRBV5-1 and TRBJ2-2; no clear D. Trimming took 7 bases from V and 6 from J, leaving 7 bases between them. This CDR3 has 11 amino acids. Germline CDR1 reads SGHRS; CDR2 reads YFSETQ. CDR3 DNA: TGCGCCAGCGGGCCTCCCGGGGAGCTGTTTTTT. It translates to CASGPPGELFF.

This clonotype was picked up a small number of times. This chain connects TRBV27 to TRBJ2-5; 10 bases are shared with TRBD2. The J call may be in error: the DNA end matches TRBJ2-7 better. Germline-derived CDR1 and CDR2 are MNHEY and SMNVEV (reference sequence). There are 13 residues in the CDR3. The DNA for the CDR3 is TGTGCCAGCAGCTCACTAGCGGGGATCGAGCAGTACTTC. Its protein product is CASSSLAGIEQYF.

This clonotype was seen a handful of times. The chain recombines TRBV5-5 with TRBJ1-2, with D hard to call. CDR1 is SGHKS and CDR2 is YYEKEE in the germline V gene (reference sequence). The CDR3 contains 12 residues. The CDR3 DNA follows: TGTTTCTTAAAACCCGCAAACTATGGCTACACCTTC. It yields the protein CFLKPANYGYTF.

This clonotype was found a few times. The chain carries TRBV6-2 or TRBV6-3 and TRBJ2-1; D call uncertain. Germline V gene data show CDR1 as MNHEY and CDR2 as SVGEGT. V shed 4 bases and J shed 8 bases, with 12 bases lying between them. This CDR3 spans 13 amino acids. The CDR3 DNA reads as TGTGCCAGCAGTTTGTTGGGGATCGATGAGCAGTTCTTC. Its translation is CASSLLGIDEQFF.

The CDR3 loop reads CSARGGRTNQPQHF. The DNA for the CDR3 is TGCAGTGCTAGGGGGGGCAGAACCAATCAGCCCCAGCATTTT. This chain connects TRBV20-1 to TRBJ1-5, with D perhaps TRBD1 (6 bases). From germline, CDR1 is DFQATT and CDR2 SNEGSKA (reference sequence). V lost 3 bases to trimming and J lost 3 bases, with 12 bases between them. The CDR3 runs 14 residues.

The chain is built from TRBV30 and TRBJ2-5; 7 bases are a match to TRBD1. The end of the DNA aligns better with TRBJ2-7, so the J call may be wrong. Germline loops: CDR1 GTSNPN, CDR2 SVGIG (reference sequence). The CDR3 consists of 13 residues. The CDR3 region is CACSTGNGYEQYF. The CDR3 DNA reads TGTGCCTGTTCGACAGGGAATGGCTACGAGCAGTACTTC.